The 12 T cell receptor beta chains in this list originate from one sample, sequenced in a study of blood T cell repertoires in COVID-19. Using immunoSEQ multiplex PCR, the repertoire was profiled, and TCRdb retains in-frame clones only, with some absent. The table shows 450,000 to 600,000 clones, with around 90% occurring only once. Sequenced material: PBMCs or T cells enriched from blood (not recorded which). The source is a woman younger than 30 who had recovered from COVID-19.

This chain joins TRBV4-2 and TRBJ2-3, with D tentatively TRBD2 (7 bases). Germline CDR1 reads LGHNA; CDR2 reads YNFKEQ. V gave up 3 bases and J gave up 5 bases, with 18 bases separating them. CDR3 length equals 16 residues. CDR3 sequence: CASSQLAPGGIDTQYF. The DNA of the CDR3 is TGTGCCAGCAGCCAGTTAGCTCCGGGGGGCATAGATACGCAGTATTTT.

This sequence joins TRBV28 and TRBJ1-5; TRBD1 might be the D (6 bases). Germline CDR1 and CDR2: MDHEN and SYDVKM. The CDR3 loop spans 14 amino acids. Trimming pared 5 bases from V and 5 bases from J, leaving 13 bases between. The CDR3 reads CASSPRQVHQPQHF. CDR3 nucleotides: TGTGCCAGCAGTCCCAGACAGGTCCATCAGCCCCAGCATTTT.

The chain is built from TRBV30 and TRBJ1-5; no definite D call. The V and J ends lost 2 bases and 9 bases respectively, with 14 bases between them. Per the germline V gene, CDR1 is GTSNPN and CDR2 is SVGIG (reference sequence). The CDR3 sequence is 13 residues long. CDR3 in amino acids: CAWSQSVERPQHF. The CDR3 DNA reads TGTGCCTGGAGTCAGTCCGTTGAGCGGCCCCAGCATTTT.

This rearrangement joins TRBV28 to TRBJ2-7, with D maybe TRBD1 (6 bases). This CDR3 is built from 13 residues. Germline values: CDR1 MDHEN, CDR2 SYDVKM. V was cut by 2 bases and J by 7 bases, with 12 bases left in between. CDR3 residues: CASSLRRGKEQYF. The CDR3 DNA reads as TGTGCCAGCAGTTTACGCAGGGGTAAGGAGCAGTACTTC.

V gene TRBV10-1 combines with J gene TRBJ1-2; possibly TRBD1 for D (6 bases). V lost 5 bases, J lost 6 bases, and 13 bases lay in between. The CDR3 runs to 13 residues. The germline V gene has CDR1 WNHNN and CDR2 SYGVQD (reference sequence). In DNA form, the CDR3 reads TGCGCCAGCAGTCTCGACAGGACGGATGGCTACACCTTC. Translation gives CASSLDRTDGYTF.

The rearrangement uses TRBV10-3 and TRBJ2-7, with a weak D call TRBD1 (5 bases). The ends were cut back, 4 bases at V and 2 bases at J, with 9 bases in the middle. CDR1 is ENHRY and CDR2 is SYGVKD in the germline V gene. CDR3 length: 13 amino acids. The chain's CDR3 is CAISGLGPYEQYF. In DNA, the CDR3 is TGTGCCATCAGTGGGCTGGGGCCCTACGAGCAGTACTTC.

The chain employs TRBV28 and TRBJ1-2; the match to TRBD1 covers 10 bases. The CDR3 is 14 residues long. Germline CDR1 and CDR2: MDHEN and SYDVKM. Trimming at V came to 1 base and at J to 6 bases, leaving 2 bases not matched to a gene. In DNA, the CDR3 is TGTGCCAGCAGTTTATTAGGGACAGGGGATGGCTACACCTTC. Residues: CASSLLGTGDGYTF.

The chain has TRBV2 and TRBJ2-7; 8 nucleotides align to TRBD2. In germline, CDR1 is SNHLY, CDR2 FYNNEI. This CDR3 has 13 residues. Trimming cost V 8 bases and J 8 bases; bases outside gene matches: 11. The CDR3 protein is CASGGAGGNQQYF. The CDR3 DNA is TGTGCCAGCGGCGGGGCGGGGGGCAACCAGCAGTACTTC.

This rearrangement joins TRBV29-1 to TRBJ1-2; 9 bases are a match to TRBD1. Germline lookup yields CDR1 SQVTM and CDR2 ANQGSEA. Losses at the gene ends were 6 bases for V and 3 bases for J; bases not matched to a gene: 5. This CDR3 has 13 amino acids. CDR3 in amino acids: CSVAQGADYGYTF. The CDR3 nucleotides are TGCAGCGTAGCACAGGGGGCAGACTATGGCTACACCTTC.

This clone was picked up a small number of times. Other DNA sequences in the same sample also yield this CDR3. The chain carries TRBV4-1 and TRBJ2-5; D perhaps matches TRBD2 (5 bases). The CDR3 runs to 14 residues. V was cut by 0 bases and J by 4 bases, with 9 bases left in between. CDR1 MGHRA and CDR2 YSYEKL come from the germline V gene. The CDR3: CASSQDPGRETQYF. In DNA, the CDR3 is TGCGCCAGCAGCCAAGATCCGGGGAGAGAGACCCAGTACTTC.

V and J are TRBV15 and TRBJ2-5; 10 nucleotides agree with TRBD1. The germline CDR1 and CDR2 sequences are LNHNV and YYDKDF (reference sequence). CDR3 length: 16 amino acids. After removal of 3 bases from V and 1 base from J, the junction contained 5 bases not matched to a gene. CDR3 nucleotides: TGTGCCACCAGCAGTCCGGGACAGGGGTTCCAAGAGACCCAGTACTTC. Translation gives CATSSPGQGFQETQYF.

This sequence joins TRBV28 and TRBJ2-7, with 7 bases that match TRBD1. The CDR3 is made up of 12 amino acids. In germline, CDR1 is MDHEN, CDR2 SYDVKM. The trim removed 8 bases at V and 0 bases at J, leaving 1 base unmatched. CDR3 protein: CASGTVSYEQYF. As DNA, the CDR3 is TGTGCCAGCGGGACAGTCTCCTACGAGCAGTACTTC.